The T cell receptor (beta chain) described here comes from a study of radiotherapy plus CTLA-4 blockade in lung cancer. Study overall: In about 20% of patients, objective responses were seen; 30% to 35% had disease control. Study outcomes and limitations: Early shifts in blood T cell clones, with interferon-beta, reportedly predicted response best. Subsequent to radiotherapy plus ipilimumab, tumor-derived TCR clones underwent expansion in blood.

Profiling relied on immunoSEQ multiplex PCR, and the TCRdb table lists in-frame clones only, not all of them. The table includes about 99,000 clones, around 90% detected once. Focal radiation was given together with CTLA-4 blockade (ipilimumab) to patients with chemo-refractory metastatic non-small-cell lung cancer. A remark on this clone: No antigen is known for it.

The CDR3 consists of 16 residues. The V and J ends lost 1 base and 4 bases, in that order; junction bases with no gene match: 5. Per germline, CDR1 SGHNT and CDR2 YYREEE (reference sequence). V is TRBV5-4 and J is TRBJ2-3; 11 positions agree with TRBD2. This clonotype was sampled from a human donor with non-small cell lung cancer that progressed on radiotherapy plus ipilimumab. The input for sequencing was peripheral blood, taken from a patient treated with radiotherapy plus ipilimumab. The CDR3 sequence is CASSLNSGRVADTQYF. CDR3 DNA sequence: TGTGCCAGCAGCTTGAATAGCGGGAGGGTTGCAGATACGCAGTATTTT. The full variable domain, in which reference TRBV5-4 and TRBJ2-3 provide the parts outside the CDR3, is ETGVTQSPTHLIKTRGQQVTLRCSSQSGHNTVSWYQQALGQGPQFIFQYYREEENGRGNFPPRFSGLQFPNYSSELNVNALELDDSALYLCASSLNSGRVADTQYFGPGTRLTVL.